Detailed here is one T cell receptor beta chain. The antigen is not known. This entry is derived from a study of siplizumab effects on memory and regulatory T cells. Study outcomes and limitations: Unstimulated naive T cells seemed to show more diversity than memory cells did, and they also seemed to be among the major contributors to the alloresponse.

The germline V gene encodes CDR1 SEHNR and CDR2 FQNEAQ (reference sequence). Unmatched junction bases numbered 8, after V lost 7 bases and J lost 5 bases. The CDR3 loop spans 15 amino acids. Repertoires were generated with immunoSEQ multiplex PCR, while TCRdb's copy carries only in-frame clones and drops some. The sample shows about 100,000 clones, about 91% of them seen only once. The J gene is TRBJ2-1, the V gene TRBV7-9, with 10 bases fitting TRBD2. Sequencing was carried out using CD4+ T cells sorted from blood. The sequence was obtained from a human donor in good health. Some clones in this sample may be carry-over from other donors' samples. This CDR3 is CASTEAGGPHNEQFF. CDR3 DNA: TGTGCCAGCACGGAAGCGGGAGGGCCCCACAATGAGCAGTTCTTC.